This T cell receptor (beta chain) is from a study of CD8+ T cells in alopecia areata. At the level of the study: Tofacitinib administration to treated patients was oral, at 5 to 10 mg twice daily. Tofacitinib exposure lasted 6 to 18 months, followed by 6 months off drug.

The treatment: oral pan-JAK inhibitor, 5-10 mg twice daily. Study-wide results and limits: Association of baseline CD8+ expansion with response is uncertain owing to one nonresponder.

Following RNA extraction, reverse transcription yielded cDNA that acted as the sequencing template. Repertoires were generated with immunoSEQ multiplex PCR, while TCRdb's copy carries only in-frame clones and drops some. The sample contains 130,000 to 150,000 clones, roughly four fifths of which appear only once. Concerning this clone: Its specificity is not known.

This receptor was taken from a human donor with alopecia areata. The specimen comprised CD8+ T cells sorted from blood, sampled at week 4, from a patient treated with tofacitinib.

Here the CDR3 reads CASKSGGQETQYF. DNA of the CDR3: TGTGCCAGCAAATCAGGGGGGCAAGAGACCCAGTACTTC. The chain is built from TRBV2 and TRBJ2-5, with a tentative D call TRBD1 (7 bases). Looked up from germline, CDR1 is SNHLY and CDR2 is FYNNEI. V lost 7 bases and J 2 bases, leaving 11 bases between the germline ends. The CDR3 length is 13 residues.